The text below deals with one T cell receptor (beta chain). Its antigen remains unidentified. The assay was immunoSEQ multiplex PCR, and TCRdb's table has in-frame clones only and misses some. The sample has 57,000 or so clones; about 91% are singletons. The sample is drawn from a study of cytomegalovirus exposure and HLA in healthy donors. Study-level information: The roughly 130 validation repertoires used the same platform as the 550 to 800 first-cohort repertoires (as reported by a later analysis). Study results and limitations: Reports credit the classifier with highly specific, highly sensitive diagnosis of cytomegalovirus status. Rare TCR sequences predominated, though certain public TCRs were found in many donors.

The CDR3 has 12 residues. Trimming took off 6 bases at V and 1 base at J, with 9 bases between the two ends. Looked up from germline, CDR1 is SQVTM and CDR2 is ANQGSEA. The sequenced material came from PBMCs. The TCR comes from a woman in her twenties or thirties in good health and CMV-seronegative. The chain uses TRBV29-1 and TRBJ1-1; possible D gene TRBD1, 6 bases. In DNA, the CDR3 is TGCAGCGTCGGGACACCGAACACTGAAGCTTTCTTT. Translated, it gives CSVGTPNTEAFF.